This T cell receptor (beta chain) was sequenced for a study of identical twins. The study's findings and limits: Within cord blood, abundant beta clonotypes carried fewer insertions, but memory repertoires showed no such trend. The authors drew conclusions from cross-sectional statistical analysis rather than following the same donors. Beta out-of-frame twin sharing showed a weaker excess.

V shed 0 bases and J 7 bases; nucleotides not matched to a gene: 6. The CDR3 totals 16 residues. The V gene's germline CDR1 is ENHRY and CDR2 SYGVKD. This clonotype was seen many times. Its antigen is still unknown. A universal primer site came from template switching; cDNA carried unique molecular identifiers. Via MiXCR, TCRdb re-called the 5' RACE reads, giving one row per CDR3 protein. The sample yields some 200,000 distinct CDR3 sequences, around 6.9% seen once. These same data were also listed under a study on yellow fever vaccine responses in identical twins.

This TCR was recovered from a young woman in good health. The sequencing sample was made of memory (CD45RO+) T cells sorted from blood. The chain uses TRBV10-3 and TRBJ2-3; 11 bases agree with TRBD1. CDR3 loop: CAISESGTGGRNTQYF. DNA for the CDR3: TGTGCCATCAGTGAGTCGGGGACAGGGGGAAGAAATACGCAGTATTTT.